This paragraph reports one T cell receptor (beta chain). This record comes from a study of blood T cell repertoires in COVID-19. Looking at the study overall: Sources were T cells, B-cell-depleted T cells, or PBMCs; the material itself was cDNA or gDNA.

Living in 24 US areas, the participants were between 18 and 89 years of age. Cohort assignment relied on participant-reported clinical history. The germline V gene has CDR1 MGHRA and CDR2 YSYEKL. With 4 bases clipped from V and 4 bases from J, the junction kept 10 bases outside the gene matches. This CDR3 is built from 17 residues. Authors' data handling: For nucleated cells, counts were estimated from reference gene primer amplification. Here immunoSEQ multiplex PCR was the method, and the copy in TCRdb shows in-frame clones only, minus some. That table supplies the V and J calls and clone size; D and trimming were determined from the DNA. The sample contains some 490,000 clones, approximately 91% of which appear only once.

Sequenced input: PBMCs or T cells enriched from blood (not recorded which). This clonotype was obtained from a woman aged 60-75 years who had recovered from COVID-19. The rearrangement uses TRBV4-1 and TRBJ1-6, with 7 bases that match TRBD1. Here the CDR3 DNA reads TGCGCCAGCAGCCCAGGACAGGTCAGGGGGTATAATTCACCCCTCCACTTT. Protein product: CASSPGQVRGYNSPLHF.